These T cell receptor beta chains were read from a single sample in a study of CD8+ T cells in alopecia areata. Some clones are missing from TCRdb's copy, which holds only in-frame ones; the method was immunoSEQ multiplex PCR. The sample holds 200,000 or so clones; about three fifths are singletons and the top ten take about 5.1%. Sequencing used CD4+ T cells sorted from blood, obtained at week 24, from a patient treated with tofacitinib. The source of these receptors is a human donor with alopecia areata. CDR3s include the opening cysteine and the closing phenylalanine or tryptophan.

v_gene,j_gene,CDR3aa
TRBV2,TRBJ1-2,CASSETGGSYGYTF
TRBV5-1,TRBJ2-5,CASSFQGAEETQYF
TRBV4-3,TRBJ1-4,CASSQYRGRSEKLFF
TRBV5-1,TRBJ2-5,CASSFEETQYF
TRBV30,TRBJ2-3,CAWNVAGGQGTQYF
TRBV7-3,TRBJ2-5,CASSLSGVIQETQYF
TRBV25-1,TRBJ2-3,CASSEYRGLPHTQYF
TRBV4-1,TRBJ2-5,CASSQGTGETQYF
TRBV29-1,TRBJ1-1,CSVDRADRAFF
TRBV5-6,TRBJ2-6,CASSQGTAANVLTF
TRBV6-1,TRBJ1-1,CASSEQGGGTEAFF
TRBV7-2,TRBJ1-6,CASSLVDRNSPLHF
TRBV7-3,TRBJ2-7,CASSFDRAEAYEQYF
TRBV29-1,TRBJ2-1,CSVHVRGLDRNEQFF
TRBV5-6,TRBJ1-1,CASSLGRYTEAFF
TRBV6-6,TRBJ1-1,CASSFRQLEAFF
TRBV7-2,TRBJ2-1,CASSSHLRSYNEQFF
TRBV7-9,TRBJ1-2,CASSQSRDREGYTF
TRBV10-3,TRBJ2-2,CAIRLAGANTGELFF
TRBV15,TRBJ1-1,CATSRDSGTHQAFF
TRBV5-6,TRBJ2-5,CASSSDTTGTQYF
TRBV10-3,TRBJ2-5,CAISDEGTGAQYF
TRBV5-1,TRBJ1-1,CASRETMNTEAFF
TRBV29-1,TRBJ2-3,CSGGDGSSTDTQYF
TRBV30,TRBJ2-2,CAWSPGGQGVGELFF
TRBV6-5,TRBJ1-6,CASSYEGNSPLHF
TRBV7-9,TRBJ1-5,CASSLVPDSDSNQPQHF
TRBV7-2,TRBJ1-2,CASSRDSNYGYTF
TRBV29-1,TRBJ1-1,CSARMQGEAFF
TRBV15,TRBJ2-1,CATSRALAGYGEQFF
TRBV5-1,TRBJ1-3,CASSLESGNTIYF
TRBV5-1,TRBJ1-1,CASSLTPNTEAFF
TRBV23-1,TRBJ1-5,CASSQFMRSNQPQHF
TRBV7-7,TRBJ2-2,CASSPTGNTGELFF
TRBV30,TRBJ1-2,CAWSAGSHLGYGYTF
TRBV27,TRBJ2-5,CASSPIGFRGGRETQYF
TRBV30,TRBJ1-5,CAWSKSRTDGYQPQHF
TRBV5-1,TRBJ1-2,CASSLGDTFYGYTF
TRBV10-3,TRBJ1-2,CAISEHRDEGNYGYTF
TRBV2,TRBJ2-7,CASSARVREQYF
TRBV7-2,TRBJ2-7,CASSGGTSGGRRYEQYF
TRBV7-2,TRBJ2-7,CASSLGREDEQYF
TRBV30,TRBJ2-1,CAWSVGRGQFF
TRBV5-6,TRBJ2-5,CASSATGTEETQYF
TRBV5-1,TRBJ1-2,CASSLRFSDIYGYTF
TRBV9,TRBJ1-1,CASSVTPAGNTEAFF
TRBV15,TRBJ1-4,CATSRDGTANEKLFF
TRBV29-1,TRBJ1-5,CSVGDRYSNQPQHF
TRBV9,TRBJ2-4,CASSGEGAKNIQYF
TRBV7-6,TRBJ2-5,CASSLEPGETQYF
TRBV7-9,TRBJ1-2,CASSLGGGYTF
TRBV28,TRBJ1-2,CASSWGQGNYGCTF
TRBV5-8,TRBJ2-2,CASRDGQMNTGELFF
TRBV5-6,TRBJ2-3,CASSLTGGPSLRTDTQYF
TRBV5-4,TRBJ1-4,CATSARENEKLFF
TRBV6-5,TRBJ2-2,CASSYRRGELFF
TRBV5-1,TRBJ2-3,CASRRAVGYTDTQYF